Sequencing of this TCR beta chain was carried out in a study of shared clonotypes between healthy human individuals (dated by TCRdb to about 2020). Regarding the complete study: A few men and two women, aged 18 to 49 years, made up the cohort. For each donor, three plates each were used for CD4 naive and CD4 memory, two plates were used for CD8 naive, and one plate was used for CD8 memory. Blood TCR repertoires of roughly five healthy adults were deeply sequenced to estimate repertoire size and the extent of clonotype sharing between individuals. Different laboratories and diverse techniques were used to prepare libraries and sequence TCR repertoires, to increase sequencing depth and limit assay-specific biases. Between about 0.9 and 8.9 billion PBMCs per donor were obtained by leukapheresis. The full study reports these points: Because the study included a small number of donors, the genetic and exposure-history diversity represented was limited. Even with the large sequencing depth, rarefaction of the sorted-subset datasets indicated that sequencing was incomplete. Only blood was sampled, and tissue TCR repertoires likely differ from those in blood. Estimated clonotype richness was generally larger for naive than for memory subsets. Based on pairwise subsampling, the degree of clonotype sharing among donors was expected to be affected by sequencing depth. Across several donors, about 4.5% of naive CD4, more than 3% of naive CD8, approximately 2.5% of memory CD4, and roughly 0.4% of memory CD8 clonotypes were shared. Higher generation probabilities were observed for clonotypes shared by all four sorted-subset donors than for non-shared clonotypes.

The CDR3 numbers 16 residues from cysteine through phenylalanine. Left in the record is the CDR3 DNA by itself, 48 bases read in frame from the first base. CDR1 and CDR2, per the germline V gene, are ENHRY and SYGVKD. The junction carries 12 bases between V and J, which are trimmed by 4 bases and 2 bases respectively. The donors were healthy, HIV-negative adults with no recently reported acute infections or vaccinations. Only Caucasian adults living in Nashville, Tennessee, USA were represented among the donors. CD4+ T cells were enriched by magnetic negative selection; naive cells were then positively selected on CD45RA, and the negative fraction formed the memory subset. Blood was collected by leukapheresis, and PBMCs were isolated by Ficoll-Histopaque density gradient centrifugation and then cryopreserved in liquid nitrogen vapor phase. Purity and quantity of every magnetically sorted T cell population were checked by analytical flow cytometry. Each sorted fraction had its genomic DNA isolated and then quantified by UV absorbance on a Nanodrop 2000c.

Using the deep immunoSEQ assay, multiplex PCR amplified TCR CDR3 regions from genomic DNA. Extracted genomic DNA from each cell subset was distributed evenly across all wells of several immunoSEQ 96-well plates, and each plate was treated as a replicate. For sorted subsets, about 0.2 ug genomic DNA, equal to 30,000 or so T cell genomes, was loaded into each replicate PCR. Purified libraries were measured with a Qubit 3.0 fluorometer, size-checked on a Bioanalyzer 2100, and measured again with the KAPA Library Quantification kit. A separate single-read 150-cycle Illumina NextSeq 550 flow cell was used to sequence each immunoSEQ 96-well plate. In the source study's methods: The immunoSEQ output contained only junctional sequences without quality scores, so filtering could not match that applied to full-length reads. To assign V/J genes and CDR3, sequences were annotated against IMGT germline references using PyIR, a Python wrapper for IgBLAST v1.9. Reads were filtered out if the reads had weak V/J assignments (E-value above 1e-6), no CDR3, stop codons, out-of-frame junctions, or ambiguous translated residues. A V3J clonotype was defined by an identical inferred V gene, J gene, and CDR3 amino acid sequence. Percentage overlap between repertoires was computed as shared unique clonotypes divided by the size of the smaller repertoire. RTK rarefaction, the Chao1 estimator, and Recon v2.1 estimates of unobserved clonotypes were used to assess repertoire richness. OLGA was used to compute generation probabilities for all TCRbeta clonotypes that the gDNA method yielded from a few donors. The table was pulled from immuneACCESS by TCRdb, which kept in-frame rearrangements only. Such tables lose some clones; where checked, under half of the loss comes from unresolved V genes, and the rest has no known cause. Clone size and V and J calls were adopted from that table, with D and trimming inferred from the DNA. The sample table contains about 2.3 million clones; only one count was recorded for 80% to 95% of them. Together, the top ten hold 0.35% to 0.45% of the sample.

On this clone: The specificity of this receptor is unknown. Per-base quality was not reported, and no clone a single base away is much larger than it.

Sequences were obtained from naive CD4+ T cells from PBMCs. Interpreted using the paper, the cell subset or site label stands for: CD45RA+ positively selected. This TCR was recovered from a man aged 18 to 29 in good health. Some clones in this sample may be carry-over from other donors' samples. The chain was built from TRBV10-3 and TRBJ2-6; the D segment cannot be called with confidence. The nucleotide sequence reads TGTGCCATCAGTGCCCTTCAGGTAGCTGGGGCCAACGTCCTGACTTTC. It encodes CAISALQVAGANVLTF.